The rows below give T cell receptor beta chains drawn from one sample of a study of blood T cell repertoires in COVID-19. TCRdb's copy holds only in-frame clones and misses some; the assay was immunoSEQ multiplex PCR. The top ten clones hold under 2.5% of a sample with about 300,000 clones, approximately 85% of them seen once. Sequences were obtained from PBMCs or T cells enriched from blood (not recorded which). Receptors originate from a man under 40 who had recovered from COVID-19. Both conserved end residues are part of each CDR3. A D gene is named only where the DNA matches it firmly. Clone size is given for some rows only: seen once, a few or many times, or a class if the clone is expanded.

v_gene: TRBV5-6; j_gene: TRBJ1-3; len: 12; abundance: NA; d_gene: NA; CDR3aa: CASSLDRNTIYF; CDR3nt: TGTGCCAGCAGCTTGGATAGAAACACCATATATTTT
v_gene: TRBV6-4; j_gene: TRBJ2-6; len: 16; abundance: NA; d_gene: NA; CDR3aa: CASSDRDNSGANVLTF; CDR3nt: TGTGCCAGCAGTGACCGGGACAACTCTGGGGCCAACGTCCTGACTTTC
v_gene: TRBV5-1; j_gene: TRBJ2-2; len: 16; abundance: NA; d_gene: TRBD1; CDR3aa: CASSLGGGNPTGELFF; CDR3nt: TGCGCCAGCAGCTTGGGAGGGGGCAATCCCACCGGGGAGCTGTTTTTT
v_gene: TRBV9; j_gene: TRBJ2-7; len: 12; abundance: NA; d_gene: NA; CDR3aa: CASSVASYEQYF; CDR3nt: TGTGCCAGCAGCGTAGCATCCTACGAGCAGTACTTC
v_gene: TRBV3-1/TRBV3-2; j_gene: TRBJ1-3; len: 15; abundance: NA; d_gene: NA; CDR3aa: CASSLGASSGNTIYF; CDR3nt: TGTGCCAGCAGTTTGGGGGCGAGCTCTGGAAACACCATATATTTT
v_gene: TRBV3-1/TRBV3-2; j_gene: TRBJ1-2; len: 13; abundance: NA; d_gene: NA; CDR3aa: CASSRGGNYGYTF; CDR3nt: TGTGCCAGCAGCCGAGGGGGTAACTATGGCTACACCTTC
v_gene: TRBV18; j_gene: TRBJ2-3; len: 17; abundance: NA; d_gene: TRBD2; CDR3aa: CASSPSGGYLSTDTQYF; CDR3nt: TGTGCCAGCTCACCAAGCGGGGGCTACCTTAGCACAGATACGCAGTATTTT
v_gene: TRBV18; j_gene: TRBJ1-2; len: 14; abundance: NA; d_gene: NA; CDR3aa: CASSPRDTNYGYTF; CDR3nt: TGTGCCAGCTCACCTCGAGACACTAACTATGGCTACACCTTC
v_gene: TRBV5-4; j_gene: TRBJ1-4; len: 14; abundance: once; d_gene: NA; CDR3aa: CASSSWNRDEKLFF; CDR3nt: TGTGCCAGCAGCTCGTGGAACAGGGATGAAAAACTGTTTTTT
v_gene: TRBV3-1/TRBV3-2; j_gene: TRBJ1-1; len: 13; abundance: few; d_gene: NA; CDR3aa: CASSHGQNTEAFF; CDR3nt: TGTGCCAGCAGCCACGGTCAAAACACTGAAGCTTTCTTT
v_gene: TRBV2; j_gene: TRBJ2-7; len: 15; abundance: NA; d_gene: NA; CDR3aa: CASSVNGHYNWEQYF; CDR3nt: TGTGCCAGCAGTGTAAATGGACACTACAATTGGGAGCAGTACTTC
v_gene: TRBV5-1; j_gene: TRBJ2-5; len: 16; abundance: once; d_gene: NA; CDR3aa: CASSANQRGSQETQYF; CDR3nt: TGCGCCAGCAGCGCAAATCAAAGGGGGTCTCAAGAGACCCAGTACTTC
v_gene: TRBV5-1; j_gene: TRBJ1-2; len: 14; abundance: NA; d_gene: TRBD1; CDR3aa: CASSLEGQGRGYTF; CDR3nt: TGCGCCAGCAGCTTGGAAGGACAGGGACGTGGCTACACCTTC
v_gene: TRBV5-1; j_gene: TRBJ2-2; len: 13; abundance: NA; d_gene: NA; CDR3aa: CASRPTSAGELFF; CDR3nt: TGCGCCAGCAGGCCCACTAGTGCCGGGGAGCTGTTTTTT
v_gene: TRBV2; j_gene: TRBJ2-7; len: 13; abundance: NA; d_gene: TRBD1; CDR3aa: CASTILQGAEQYF; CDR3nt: TGTGCCAGCACCATATTACAGGGGGCCGAGCAGTACTTC
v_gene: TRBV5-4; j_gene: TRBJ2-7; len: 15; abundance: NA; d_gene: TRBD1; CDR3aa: CASSLDDRGGYEQYF; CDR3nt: TGTGCCAGCAGCTTGGATGACAGGGGGGGATACGAGCAGTACTTC